This T cell receptor (beta chain) was documented in a study of CD8 T cells in ankylosing spondylitis. Study findings and constraints: Disease-linked clones reportedly showed significant enrichment in matched ankylosing spondylitis synovial fluid. Ankylosing spondylitis blood appeared to carry a characteristic TCR beta motif of roughly 8 highly homologous variants.

This clonotype was detected only once. No antigen is known for it. The CDR3 length is 15 residues. The trim removed 5 bases at V and 7 bases at J, leaving 9 bases unmatched. Germline CDR1 reads SNHLY; CDR2 reads FYNNEI. TCRdb re-analysed the 5' RACE reads in MiXCR, keeping a single row per CDR3 protein. The data hold hundreds of thousands of distinct CDR3 sequences, with more than 25% observed a single time. V usage is TRBV2 and J usage is TRBJ2-2, with 8 bases that match TRBD2. The receptor was isolated from a male donor with ankylosing spondylitis. The specimen was blood, either unsorted or a sorted T cell fraction (not recorded which). The CDR3 DNA reads as TGTGCCAGCAGTTCGGGACTAGTGACTATCGGGGAGCTGTTTTTT. Its translation is CASSSGLVTIGELFF.